This T cell receptor (beta chain) was identified in a study of blood T cell repertoires in COVID-19. In the study overall: Acute-phase and convalescent COVID-19 samples originated in the United States, Italy and Spain. PBMCs, B-cell-depleted T cells, or T cells provided the cDNA or gDNA that made up the material.

Seattle-derived patients entered the study during active infection and were followed longitudinally. V was cut by 5 bases and J by 4 bases, with 9 bases left in between. The CDR3 length is 13 residues. Germline CDR1 and CDR2: MNHEY and SMNVEV (reference sequence). Authors' data handling: By means of reference gene primer amplification, nucleated cell counts were estimated. Produced via immunoSEQ multiplex PCR; TCRdb's table is partial and in-frame only. That table supplies the V and J calls and clone size; D and trimming were determined from the DNA. The profile shows about 150,000 clones, roughly 84% of them singletons.

This receptor was obtained from a woman aged 55-69 years with COVID-19, enrolled during active disease. The gene calls are TRBV27 and TRBJ1-5, with D tentatively TRBD1 (5 bases). Sequencing was performed on peripheral blood. CDR3 in amino acids: CASSLQDNQPQHF. In nucleotides, the CDR3 is TGTGCCAGCAGTCTACAGGATAATCAGCCCCAGCATTTT.